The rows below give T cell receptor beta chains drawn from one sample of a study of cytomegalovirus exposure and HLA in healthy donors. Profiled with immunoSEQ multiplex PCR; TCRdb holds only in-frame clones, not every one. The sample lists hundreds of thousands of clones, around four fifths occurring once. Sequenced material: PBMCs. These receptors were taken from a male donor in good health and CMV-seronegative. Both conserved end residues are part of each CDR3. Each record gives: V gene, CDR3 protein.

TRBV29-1	CSVAGGAGVEQYF
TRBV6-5	CASTTDRVPEKLFF
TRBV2	CASLSGRYEQYF
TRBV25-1	CASSEALLAGGLDTQYF
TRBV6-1	CASNRQGGNEQFF
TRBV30	CAWSVGGLAGGWQYF
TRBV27	CASSLDRSSYGYTF
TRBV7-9	CASSLNENQPQHF
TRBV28	CASSLSGASGSPLHF
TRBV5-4	CASSGTGSKSNEQFF
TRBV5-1	CASSYGLQETQYF
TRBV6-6	CASSYRTGLAKNIQYF
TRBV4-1	CASSFRTSGLTDTQYF
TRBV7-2	CASSLRSAYGYTF
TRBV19	CASSSGQLYEQYF
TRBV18	CASSPLSGSSETQYF
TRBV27	CASSTTGLNTEAFF
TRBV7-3	CASSRNERGTQYF
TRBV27	CASSHHRGKTGELFF
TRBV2	CASTAGTATYEQYF
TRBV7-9	CSSSLVIGAPEAFF
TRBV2	CASALGLANQETQYF
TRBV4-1	CASSQDEQGRRYF
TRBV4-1	CASSRRTSGSQDTQYF
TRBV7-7	CASSLTGGITDEQFF
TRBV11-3	CASSLDPQAGGPNEQFF
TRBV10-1	CASSTKKGEEDNQPQHF
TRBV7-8	CASSPTALAGTYEQYF
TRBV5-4	CASSFGLAHEQYF
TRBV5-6	CASSDILAGGFYEQYF
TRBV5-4	CASSLDSGNYNEQFF
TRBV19	CASSTGTAYYEQYF
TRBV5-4	CASSLLFAGTGEISGNTIYF
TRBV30	CAWAPDRGRSNEKLFF
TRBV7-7	CASSPGQGARQSF
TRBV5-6	CASSLVWGGRVHEQFF
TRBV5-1	CASSPTLGGRETQYF
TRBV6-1	CASRTGGGGTDTQYF
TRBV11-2	CASSLIDEQYF
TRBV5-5	CASSLLLAVIYEQYF
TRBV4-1	CASSSSYDRTDTQYF
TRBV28	CASSQPGTGASGIQYF
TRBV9	CASSVAVAGVGEQYF
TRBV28	CASRAQGSEEQYF
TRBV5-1	CASSLGQLWTDTQYF
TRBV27	CASSSGGAGMNTEAFF
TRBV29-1	CNVGQGGKNIQYF
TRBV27	CASSLTRGETQYF
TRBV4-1	CASSQEKRSTDTQYF
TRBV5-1	CASSPEQVFKTEQYF
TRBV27	CASSTGLGPGELFF
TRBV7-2	CASSLERTGMYQPQHF
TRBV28	CASSTYPSGAGELFF